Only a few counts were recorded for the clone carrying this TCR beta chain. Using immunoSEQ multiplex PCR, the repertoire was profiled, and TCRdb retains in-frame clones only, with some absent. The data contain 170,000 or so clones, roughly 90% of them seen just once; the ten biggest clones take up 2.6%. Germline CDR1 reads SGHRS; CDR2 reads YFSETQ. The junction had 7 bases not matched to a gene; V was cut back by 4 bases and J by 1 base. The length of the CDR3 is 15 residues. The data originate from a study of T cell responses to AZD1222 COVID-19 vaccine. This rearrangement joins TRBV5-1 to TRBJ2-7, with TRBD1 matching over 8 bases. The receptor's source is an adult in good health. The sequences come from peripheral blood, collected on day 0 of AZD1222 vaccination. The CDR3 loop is CASSRGTGDSYEQYF. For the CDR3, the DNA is TGCGCCAGCAGCAGAGGGACAGGCGATTCCTACGAGCAGTACTTC.